Sequencing of this T cell receptor beta chain was carried out in a study of beta chain features in type 1 diabetes. Sorted populations all exceeded 95% purity. Study-level points and caveats: For Type 1 diabetes patients, all four CD4+ subsets carried TCRB CDR3s that were moderately but significantly shorter.

Investigators reverse transcribed all isolated RNA, so they sequenced expressed TCRB transcripts. Profiling relied on immunoSEQ multiplex PCR, and the TCRdb table lists in-frame clones only, not all of them. This repertoire shows more than 300,000 clones, roughly 9.8% found once; its top ten account for roughly 0.6%. In its sample, this clone was seen many times. Its antigen is unknown. The source is a man in his thirties or forties with type 1 diabetes. Sequenced sample: central memory CD4+ T cells from blood.

Here the CDR3 DNA reads TGTGCCAGCTCACTTACTAGCGGGATATACAATGAGCAGTTCTTC. Translation: CASSLTSGIYNEQFF. The rearrangement joins TRBV18 to TRBJ2-1, with TRBD2 matching over 10 bases. Losses at the gene ends were 4 bases for V and 4 bases for J; bases not matched to a gene: 4. The CDR3 spans 15 residues. CDR1 KGHSH and CDR2 LQKENI come from the germline V gene. Together with reference TRBV18 and TRBJ2-1, the CDR3 gives the full variable domain: NAGVMQNPRHLVRRRGQEARLRCSPMKGHSHVYWYRQLPEEGLKFMVYLQKENIIDESGMPKERFSAEFPKEGPSILRIQQVVRGDSAAYFCASSLTSGIYNEQFFGPGTRLTVL.